This T cell receptor (beta chain) was observed in a study of T cell repertoires in cytomegalovirus infection. Across the whole study: Newly reported HLA-C-restricted and thoroughly characterized HLA-B-restricted CMV epitopes were employed. Public TCR beta signatures indicated both CMV infection and matching HLA type.

Comment on this clonotype: Its target is not known.

Study-wide results and limits: Predominance within the ex vivo response was attributable to HLA-C-restricted CMV-specific TCR beta clonotypes. Accumulated public TCR beta family frequency recognized individuals carrying CMV together with the relevant HLA.

MiXCR, applied by TCRdb to the reads, yields one record per CDR3 protein. The sample lists about 770,000 distinct CDR3 sequences, 29% occurring once. The sequence was collected from a human donor in good health (CMV status not recorded). Some clones in this sample may be carry-over from other donors' samples. The sample was cultured CD8+ T cells from PBMCs, taken from culture after CMV antigen stimulation.

The CDR3 loop is CASSLDDRNEQFF. The CDR3 region has the DNA TGTGCCAGCAGCTTAGACGATCGCAATGAGCAGTTCTTC. V is TRBV7-6 and J is TRBJ2-1; D is ambiguous. CDR1 is SGHVS and CDR2 is FNYEAQ in the germline V gene. V was clipped by 1 base and J by 6 bases, with 7 bases between them. This CDR3 region has 13 residues.